In this sample, the clone carrying this TCR beta chain turned up a few times. The repertoire was sequenced with immunoSEQ multiplex PCR; TCRdb's copy has only in-frame clones and lacks some. The sample carries 47,000 or so clones, approximately 80% recorded once. The data are from a study of blood T cell repertoires in COVID-19. Study details: Sample material is recorded as cDNA or gDNA derived from T cells, B-cell-depleted T cells, or PBMCs.

The germline V gene has CDR1 MNHEY and CDR2 SMNVEV (reference sequence). CDR3 length equals 20 residues. Trimming shortened V by 1 base and J by 0 bases, and 19 bases separated the two germline ends. Source material: peripheral blood. This clonotype originated in a woman older than 75 with COVID-19, enrolled during active disease. The V and J genes are TRBV27 and TRBJ2-6; D may be TRBD1 (5 bases). CDR3 protein: CASSLWAVRDRPSGANVLTF. Here the CDR3 DNA reads TGTGCCAGCAGTTTATGGGCGGTGCGAGACAGACCCTCTGGGGCCAACGTCCTGACTTTC.